A selection of T cell receptor beta chains follows, all from one sample in a study of T cells in localized non-small cell lung cancer. Sequencing was performed with immunoSEQ multiplex PCR; in TCRdb, only in-frame clones are kept and a portion is missing. The table records some 90,000 clones, approximately 88% of them present only once. The sequencing used peripheral blood, collected before any cancer treatment. The receptor set was obtained from a man aged 40 to 75 with stage I squamous cell lung carcinoma. Both conserved end residues are part of each CDR3. The D gene is left open where the match is weak. The size entry is marked missing in some rows and otherwise reads once, few, many or a size class.

D gene: NA; V gene: TRBV5-4; clone size: NA; J gene: TRBJ1-1; CDR3 length: 15; CDR3 DNA: TGTGCCAGCAGCTTGGGAGGGAAAGGGAACACTGAAGCTTTCTTT; CDR3 protein: CASSLGGKGNTEAFF
D gene: NA; V gene: TRBV28; clone size: NA; J gene: TRBJ1-2; CDR3 length: 13; CDR3 DNA: TGTGCCAGCAGTTTAGCGGGGGCTCAGGGCTACACCTTC; CDR3 protein: CASSLAGAQGYTF
D gene: NA; V gene: TRBV10-3; clone size: NA; J gene: TRBJ1-1; CDR3 length: 16; CDR3 DNA: TGTGCCATCAAAGGTACGTCGACACAACAAAACACTGAAGCTTTCTTT; CDR3 protein: CAIKGTSTQQNTEAFF
D gene: TRBD2; V gene: TRBV5-4; clone size: NA; J gene: TRBJ2-3; CDR3 length: 15; CDR3 DNA: TGTGCCAGCAGCTTGGGCGGGACTAGAGGAGATACGCAGTATTTT; CDR3 protein: CASSLGGTRGDTQYF
D gene: TRBD1; V gene: TRBV7-2; clone size: NA; J gene: TRBJ2-5; CDR3 length: 13; CDR3 DNA: TGTGCCAGCAACAGGGGGTCGGAGGAGACCCAGTACTTC; CDR3 protein: CASNRGSEETQYF
D gene: NA; V gene: TRBV27; clone size: few; J gene: TRBJ1-5; CDR3 length: 14; CDR3 DNA: TGTGCCAGCAGCCCCCTTGGGGGCAATCAGCCCCAGCATTTT; CDR3 protein: CASSPLGGNQPQHF
D gene: NA; V gene: TRBV18; clone size: NA; J gene: TRBJ2-5; CDR3 length: 15; CDR3 DNA: TGTGCCAGCTCACCAAGCAGGGCCAGCCAAGAGACCCAGTACTTC; CDR3 protein: CASSPSRASQETQYF
D gene: NA; V gene: TRBV7-9; clone size: NA; J gene: TRBJ1-5; CDR3 length: 12; CDR3 DNA: TGTGCCAGCAGCCCGCCGTTTAGGCCCCAGCATTTT; CDR3 protein: CASSPPFRPQHF
D gene: NA; V gene: TRBV5-6; clone size: NA; J gene: TRBJ1-1; CDR3 length: 14; CDR3 DNA: TGTGCCAGCAGCTTTAGACATTCAAACACTGAAGCTTTCTTT; CDR3 protein: CASSFRHSNTEAFF
D gene: TRBD1; V gene: TRBV5-6; clone size: NA; J gene: TRBJ1-1; CDR3 length: 14; CDR3 DNA: TGTGCCAGCAGCCCACTCCGGGACAGGGTGGAAGCTTTCTTT; CDR3 protein: CASSPLRDRVEAFF
D gene: NA; V gene: TRBV5-8; clone size: NA; J gene: TRBJ1-6; CDR3 length: 17; CDR3 DNA: TGTGCCAGCAGCTCGGATGGGCCAGGGATGGTGGAATCACCCCTCCACTTT; CDR3 protein: CASSSDGPGMVESPLHF
D gene: NA; V gene: TRBV29-1; clone size: NA; J gene: TRBJ2-2; CDR3 length: 14; CDR3 DNA: TGCAGCGCCCGGGGACTGTTCGACACCGGGGAGCTGTTTTTT; CDR3 protein: CSARGLFDTGELFF
D gene: TRBD1; V gene: TRBV19; clone size: NA; J gene: TRBJ2-1; CDR3 length: 16; CDR3 DNA: TGTGCCAGTAGTAGAACCGGGACAGGAGAATACAATGAGCAGTTCTTC; CDR3 protein: CASSRTGTGEYNEQFF
D gene: TRBD1; V gene: TRBV5-1; clone size: NA; J gene: TRBJ2-2; CDR3 length: 15; CDR3 DNA: TGCACCAGCAGCCGGGACAGCCCATTGACCGGGGAGCTGTTTTTT; CDR3 protein: CTSSRDSPLTGELFF
D gene: TRBD1; V gene: TRBV2; clone size: NA; J gene: TRBJ2-5; CDR3 length: 14; CDR3 DNA: TGTGCCAGCAGACCCGGGACAGGGGAAGAGACCCAGTACTTC; CDR3 protein: CASRPGTGEETQYF
D gene: NA; V gene: TRBV7-2; clone size: NA; J gene: TRBJ2-7; CDR3 length: 15; CDR3 DNA: TGTGCCAGCAGCCGTGGGGGTTTCCCCTCCTACGAGCAGTACTTC; CDR3 protein: CASSRGGFPSYEQYF
D gene: TRBD2; V gene: TRBV5-1; clone size: NA; J gene: TRBJ2-7; CDR3 length: 18; CDR3 DNA: TGCGCCAGCAGCTTGAGTGGGACTACCTACCCAAGCTCCTACGAGCAGTACTTC; CDR3 protein: CASSLSGTTYPSSYEQYF
D gene: NA; V gene: TRBV27; clone size: NA; J gene: TRBJ2-1; CDR3 length: 17; CDR3 DNA: TGTGCCAGCAGTTTATCGGTGGCGGGGGCGAACTACAATGAGCAGTTCTTC; CDR3 protein: CASSLSVAGANYNEQFF
D gene: NA; V gene: TRBV2; clone size: NA; J gene: TRBJ1-3; CDR3 length: 16; CDR3 DNA: TGTGCCAGCAGTATCTCCCGTTCGGGACGAAGTAACACCATATATTTT; CDR3 protein: CASSISRSGRSNTIYF
D gene: NA; V gene: TRBV4-1; clone size: once; J gene: TRBJ1-4; CDR3 length: 16; CDR3 DNA: TGCGCCAGCAGCCAAGATACTAGGGGTTATAATGAAAAACTGTTTTTT; CDR3 protein: CASSQDTRGYNEKLFF
D gene: NA; V gene: TRBV4-1; clone size: NA; J gene: TRBJ1-2; CDR3 length: 17; CDR3 DNA: TGCGCCAGCAGACCCAAAGGGTGGGGGAGGGACCCCTATGGCTACACCTTC; CDR3 protein: CASRPKGWGRDPYGYTF
D gene: NA; V gene: TRBV7-2; clone size: NA; J gene: TRBJ2-1; CDR3 length: 17; CDR3 DNA: TGTGCCAGTGGGGGCGGCAGGAGGTACCCCCCCTACAATGAGCAGTTCTTC; CDR3 protein: CASGGGRRYPPYNEQFF
D gene: NA; V gene: TRBV28; clone size: once; J gene: TRBJ2-4; CDR3 length: 11; CDR3 DNA: TGTGCCAGCAGCGACAGAGTCATTCAGTACTTC; CDR3 protein: CASSDRVIQYF
D gene: NA; V gene: TRBV28; clone size: NA; J gene: TRBJ1-2; CDR3 length: 12; CDR3 DNA: TGTGCCAGCAGTTTTGTAGGGGCTGGCTACACCTTC; CDR3 protein: CASSFVGAGYTF